Each of the 22 T cell receptor beta chains below was sequenced from the same sample in a study of T cells in women clearing cervical HPV infection (dated by TCRdb to between 2018 and 2020). The method was the immunoSEQ multiplex PCR assay. In its TCRdb copy, this immuneACCESS table keeps in-frame sequences only and misses some clones. Where compared with another copy, unresolved V genes explain less than half of these, and the others have no known cause. This sample's clone table shows 20,000 to 25,000 clones. Approximately 25% of the sample comes from the top ten. Sequenced: blood buffy coat. These receptors were collected from a woman between 18 and 70 years old with a cervical HPV16 infection that either progressed to CIN3+ or cleared (not recorded which).

Details on this clone: The read terminates 3 residues ahead of where the CDR3 ends, so the germline J gene completes it. V gene TRBV5-1 combines with J gene TRBJ2-3; the match to TRBD1 covers 9 bases. The CDR3 sequence is 17 residues long. The junction had 5 bases not matched to a gene; V was cut back by 0 bases and J by 0 bases. Germline CDR1 is SGHRS and CDR2 is YFSETQ. The sequenced part of the CDR3 DNA is TGCGCCAGCAGCTTGGTCGTGACAGGGGGTAGCACAGATACG. Translation: CASSLVVTGGSTDT. The entire CDR3 is CASSLVVTGGSTDTQYF.

As regards this clone: The read finishes 3 residues shy of the CDR3 end, and the germline J gene is used to complete it. The V and J genes are TRBV6-4 and TRBJ2-2; 7 nucleotides line up with TRBD2. This CDR3 has 13 amino acids. Germline values: CDR1 MRHNA, CDR2 SNTAGT. Losses at the gene ends were 3 bases for V and 5 bases for J; bases not matched to a gene: 0. The chain's CDR3 is CASSERETGELFF. CDR3 bases read: TGTGCCAGCAGTGAGCGGGAGACCGGGGAG.

About this clone: The read comes to an end 3 residues before the CDR3 does, leaving the germline J gene to fill in the end. The chain combines TRBV19 with TRBJ1-2; 8 bases align to TRBD1. This CDR3 region has 15 residues. The germline V gene encodes CDR1 LNHDA and CDR2 SQIVND (reference sequence). The part of the CDR3 DNA that was read is TGTGCCAGTAGTAGACGACAGGGGAAGCACTACGAC. Residues: CASSRRQGKHYD. The complete CDR3 protein is CASSRRQGKHYDYTF.

CDR3 DNA, as far as it was read: TGCGCCAGCAGTACTAGCGGGATTACAGATACG. Translating gives CASSTSGITDT. The full CDR3 protein is CASSTSGITDTQYF. The chain joins TRBV5-1 to TRBJ2-3, with 10 bases matching TRBD2. The read is 3 residues too short to cover the CDR3 end, so that end is filled in from the germline J gene. The junction had 3 bases not matched to a gene; V was cut back by 5 bases and J by 3 bases. The CDR3 sequence is 14 residues long. Germline CDR1 and CDR2: SGHRS and YFSETQ.

By frequency, this clone is medium-sized. The CDR3 end lies 3 residues beyond the end of the read and is filled in from the germline J gene. The genes are TRBV5-6 and TRBJ2-7, with D perhaps TRBD1 (6 bases). The germline gives CDR1 SGHDT, CDR2 YYEEEE. This CDR3 contains 14 residues. Trimming stripped 2 bases from V and 6 bases from J, with 15 bases between. The CDR3 region is CASSFGQGMVEQYF. The sequenced part of the CDR3 DNA is TGTGCCAGCAGCTTTGGGCAGGGGATGGTCGAG.

Remarks on this clone: The observed sequence ends 3 residues before the CDR3 terminus, with the missing tail filled in from the germline J gene. V usage is TRBV7-9 and J usage is TRBJ2-3; no reliable D call. This CDR3 region has 14 residues. Germline V gene lookup returns CDR1 SEHNR and CDR2 FQNEAQ (reference sequence). Incomplete CDR3 DNA: TGTGCCAGCAGCAAAGAGAGCGCACAAGAGACG. The encoded protein is CASSKESAQET. The entire CDR3 protein reads CASSKESAQETQYF.

Concerning this clone: The CDR3 is cut off 3 residues early in the read; its end comes from the germline J gene. The chain joins TRBV20-1 to TRBJ2-7; D is undetermined. The V end was cut by 6 bases, the J end by 3 bases, with 12 bases between. Germline V gene data show CDR1 as DFQATT and CDR2 as SNEGSKA (reference sequence). CDR3 size: 12 residues. CDR3 bases read: TGCAGTGCCGACTCCCTCGTCTACGAG. This sequence encodes CSADSLVYE. The CDR3, in full, reads CSADSLVYEQYF.

Comments on this clone: The CDR3 end is not reached by the read, which stops 3 residues before it; the germline J gene fills it in. The genes are TRBV7-9 and TRBJ1-5; the D gene is possibly TRBD1 (5 bases). There are 15 residues in the CDR3. Germline CDR1 SEHNR, CDR2 FQNEAQ (reference sequence). V lost 5 bases to trimming and J lost 1 base, with 12 bases between them. The CDR3 bases that were read are TGTGCCAGCAGCCCCGGGCAGGGAAGCAATCAGCCC. Translated, it gives CASSPGQGSNQP. Given in full, the CDR3 is CASSPGQGSNQPQHF.

Remarks on this clone: The CDR3 is cut off 3 residues early in the read; its end comes from the germline J gene. The V call is TRBV7-2, the J call TRBJ1-2, with D unresolved. From germline, CDR1 is SGHTA and CDR2 FQGNSA. The CDR3 has 13 amino acids. The CDR3 protein is CASSFYKGYDYTF. The sequenced part of the CDR3 DNA is TGTGCCAGCAGCTTTTATAAGGGTTACGAC. The full variable domain, its missing parts supplied by reference TRBV7-2 and TRBJ1-2, is GAGVSQSPSNKVTEKGKDVELRCDPISGHTALYWYRQSLGQGLEFLIYFQGNSAPDKSGLPSDRFSAERTGGSVSTLTIQRTQQEDSAVYLCASSFYKGYDYTFGSGTRLTVV.

Points on this clone: The CDR3 goes on 3 residues after the read ends, and that part is filled in from the germline J gene. V gene TRBV14 combines with J gene TRBJ1-1; TRBD1 agrees at 7 bases. This CDR3 region has 13 residues. Germline CDR1 and CDR2: SGHDN and FVKESK. The sequenced CDR3 bases are TGTGCCAGCAGCCATGGGGACAGAGCCAAA. Translation: CASSHGDRAK. In full, the CDR3 is CASSHGDRAKAFF.

Comment on this clone: The read falls 3 residues short of the CDR3 end, and the missing part is taken from the germline J gene. The chain recombines TRBV5-1 with TRBJ2-1; possibly TRBD2 for D (5 bases). This CDR3 spans 12 amino acids. Germline values: CDR1 SGHRS, CDR2 YFSETQ. V lost 5 bases and J lost 7, with 10 bases in between. Incomplete CDR3 DNA: TGCGCCAGCAGTGCTAGCTGGAATGAG. This gives the protein CASSASWNE. The full CDR3 is CASSASWNEQFF.

The CDR3 is CASSLSPLNYGYTF. The DNA read from the CDR3 is TGTGCCAGCAGCCTATCCCCCCTTAACTATGGC. This chain connects TRBV7-9 to TRBJ1-2; no reliable D call. The sequence runs out 3 residues before the end of the CDR3; the remainder is reconstructed from the germline J gene. Trimming removed 5 bases from V and 1 base from J, with 11 bases in between. In germline, CDR1 is SEHNR, CDR2 FQNEAQ (reference sequence). CDR3 length equals 14 residues.

To note about this clone: Read data end 3 residues before the CDR3 end; the end is taken from the germline J gene. The rearrangement uses TRBV7-9 and TRBJ2-3; tentative D call: TRBD1 (6 bases). Germline-derived CDR1 and CDR2 are SEHNR and FQNEAQ (reference sequence). The CDR3 spans 14 residues. CDR3 sequence: CASSPLGQKETQYF. The DNA read from the CDR3 is TGTGCCAGCAGCCCCCTCGGACAGAAAGAGACG.

Note on this clone: Compared with germline, one end of the junction differs, possibly owing to a read error. The chain's CDR3 is CASSSGQGAETQYF. The sequenced CDR3 bases are TGTGCCAGCAGCTCAGGACAGGGGGCAGAGACG. This chain links TRBV7-3 with TRBJ2-3; TRBD1 matches at 11 bases. The read terminates 3 residues ahead of where the CDR3 ends, so the germline J gene completes it. The V gene's germline CDR1 is SGHTA and CDR2 FQGTGA. This CDR3 has 14 amino acids.

In regard to this clone: The CDR3 goes on 3 residues after the read ends, and that part is filled in from the germline J gene. The J gene is TRBJ1-2, the V gene TRBV7-9, with D hard to call. The CDR3 covers 12 residues. Germline loops: CDR1 SEHNR, CDR2 FQNEAQ (reference sequence). The sequenced part of the CDR3 DNA is TGTGCCAGCAGCCCCGAAGGTTTTGAC. This gives the protein CASSPEGFD. The whole CDR3 sequence reads CASSPEGFDYTF.

The CDR3 protein is CASSAGGREAGELFF. CDR3 DNA, as far as it was read: TGTGCCAGCAGTGCGGGGGGCAGGGAGGCCGGGGAG. The gene calls are TRBV6-1 and TRBJ2-2; the D gene is possibly TRBD2 (7 bases). The read is 3 residues too short to cover the CDR3 end, so that end is filled in from the germline J gene. The CDR3 totals 15 residues. The V gene's germline CDR1 is MNHNS and CDR2 SASEGT. Trimming shortened V by 4 bases and J by 6 bases, and 15 bases separated the two germline ends.

Concerning this clone itself: The read ends 3 residues shy of where the CDR3 ends; the end is completed using the germline J gene. The chain couples TRBV10-2 to TRBJ2-3, with 10 bases aligning to TRBD2. This CDR3 contains 14 residues. With V trimmed by 8 bases and J by 3 bases, 5 bases remained unmatched. Germline V gene data show CDR1 as WSHSY and CDR2 as SAAADI. The CDR3 bases that were read are TGCGCCAGCGGGGCTAGCGGGAGAACAGATACG. Amino acid sequence: CASGASGRTDT. The entire CDR3 protein reads CASGASGRTDTQYF.

As to this clone: The read halts 3 residues ahead of the CDR3 end, with the missing end drawn from the germline J gene. The chain joins TRBV19 to TRBJ2-4, with D perhaps TRBD1 or TRBD2 (6 bases each). This CDR3 spans 13 amino acids. The V end lost 6 bases, the J end lost 5 bases, and 11 bases lay between the germline ends. The V gene's germline CDR1 is LNHDA and CDR2 SQIVND (reference sequence). CDR3 protein: CASSNREENIQYF. Partial CDR3 DNA: TGTGCCAGTAGCAACAGGGAGGAAAACATT.

For this clone: The read is 3 residues too short to cover the CDR3 end, so that end is filled in from the germline J gene. This chain links TRBV5-6 with TRBJ1-1; tentatively, D is TRBD1 (5 bases). The germline V and J ends were trimmed by 2 bases and 4 bases, with 6 bases remaining between them. Germline CDR1 reads SGHDT; CDR2 reads YYEEEE. The CDR3 has 12 residues. Here the CDR3 reads CASSLQVTEAFF. The CDR3 DNA, read in part, is TGTGCCAGCAGCTTACAGGTCACTGAA.

With respect to this clone: The CDR3 end is not reached by the read, which stops 3 residues before it; the germline J gene fills it in. The V and J genes are TRBV7-6 and TRBJ2-4; 8 positions match TRBD1. The CDR3 totals 14 residues. Germline V lookup: CDR1 SGHVS, CDR2 FNYEAQ. CDR3 loop: CASSSAGGAYGQYF. The covered CDR3 bases are TGTGCCAGCAGCAGTGCAGGGGGCGCCTATGGT.

About this clone itself: Coverage ceases 3 residues before the CDR3 finishes, and the germline J gene fills in the end. V is TRBV7-3 and J is TRBJ2-1; D gene uncertain. V gave up 2 bases and J gave up 4 bases, with 12 bases separating them. The CDR3 is 15 amino acids. CDR1 is SGHTA, CDR2 FQGTGA, per germline. The CDR3 sequence is CASSLEATPYNEQFF. CDR3 DNA, as far as it was read: TGTGCCAGCAGCTTAGAGGCGACTCCGTACAATGAG.

Comment on this clone: The CDR3 is cut off 3 residues early in the read; its end comes from the germline J gene. This rearrangement joins TRBV19 to TRBJ1-2; no reliable D call. The CDR3 runs 14 residues. Trimming removed 7 bases at V and 0 bases at J, with 12 bases between. Per germline, CDR1 LNHDA and CDR2 SQIVND (reference sequence). CDR3 sequence reads: CASISGASNYGYTF. The sequenced part of the CDR3 DNA is TGTGCCAGTATTAGCGGCGCGTCTAACTATGGC.